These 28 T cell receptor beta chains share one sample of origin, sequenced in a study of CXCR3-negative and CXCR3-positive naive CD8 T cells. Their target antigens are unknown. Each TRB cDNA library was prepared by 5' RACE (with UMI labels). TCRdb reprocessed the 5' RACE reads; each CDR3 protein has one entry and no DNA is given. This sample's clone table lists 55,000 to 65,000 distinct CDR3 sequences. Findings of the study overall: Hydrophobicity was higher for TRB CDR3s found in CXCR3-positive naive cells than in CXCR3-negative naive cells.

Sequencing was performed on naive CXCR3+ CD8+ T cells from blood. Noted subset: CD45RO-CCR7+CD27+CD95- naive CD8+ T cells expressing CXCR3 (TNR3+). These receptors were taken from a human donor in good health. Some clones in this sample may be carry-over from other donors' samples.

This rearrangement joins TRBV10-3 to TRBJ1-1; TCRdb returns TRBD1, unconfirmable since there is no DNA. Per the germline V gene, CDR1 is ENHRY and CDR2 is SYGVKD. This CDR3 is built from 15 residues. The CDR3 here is CAISGIGITNTEAFF.

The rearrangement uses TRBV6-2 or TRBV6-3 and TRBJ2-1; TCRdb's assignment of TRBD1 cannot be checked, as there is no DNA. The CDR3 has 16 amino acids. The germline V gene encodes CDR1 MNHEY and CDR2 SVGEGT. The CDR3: CASSYPPVAGVNEQFF.

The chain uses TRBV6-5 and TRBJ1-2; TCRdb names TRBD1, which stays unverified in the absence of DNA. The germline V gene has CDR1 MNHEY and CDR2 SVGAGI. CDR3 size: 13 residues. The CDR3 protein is CASSPQGYYGYTF.

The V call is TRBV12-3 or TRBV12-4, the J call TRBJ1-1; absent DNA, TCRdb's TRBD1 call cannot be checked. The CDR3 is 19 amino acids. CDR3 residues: CASSFGGVTASTMNTEAFF.

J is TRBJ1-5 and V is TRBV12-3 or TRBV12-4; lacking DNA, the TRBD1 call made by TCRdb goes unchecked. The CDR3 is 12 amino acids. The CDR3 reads CASSGGPQPQHF.

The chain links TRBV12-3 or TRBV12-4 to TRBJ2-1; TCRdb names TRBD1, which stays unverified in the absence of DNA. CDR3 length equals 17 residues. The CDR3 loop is CASSFSLSGQGAYEQFF.

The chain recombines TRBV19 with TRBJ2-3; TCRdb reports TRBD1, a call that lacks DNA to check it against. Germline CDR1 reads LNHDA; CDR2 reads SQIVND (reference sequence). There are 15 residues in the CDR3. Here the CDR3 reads CASSTGVGGADTQYF.

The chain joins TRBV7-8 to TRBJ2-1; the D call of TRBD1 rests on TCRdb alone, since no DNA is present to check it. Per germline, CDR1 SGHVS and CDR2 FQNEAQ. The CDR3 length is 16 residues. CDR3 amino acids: CASSRHVGDRHNEQFF.

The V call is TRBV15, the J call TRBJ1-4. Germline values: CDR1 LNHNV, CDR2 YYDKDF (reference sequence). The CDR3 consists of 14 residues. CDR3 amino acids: CATSLVATNEKLFF.

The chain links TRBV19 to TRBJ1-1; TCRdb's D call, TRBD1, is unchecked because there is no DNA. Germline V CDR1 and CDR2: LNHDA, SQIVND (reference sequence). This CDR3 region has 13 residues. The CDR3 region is CASSMTGSTEAFF.

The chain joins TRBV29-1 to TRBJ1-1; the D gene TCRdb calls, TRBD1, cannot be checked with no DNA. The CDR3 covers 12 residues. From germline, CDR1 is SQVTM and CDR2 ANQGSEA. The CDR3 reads CSVAGLGSEAFF.

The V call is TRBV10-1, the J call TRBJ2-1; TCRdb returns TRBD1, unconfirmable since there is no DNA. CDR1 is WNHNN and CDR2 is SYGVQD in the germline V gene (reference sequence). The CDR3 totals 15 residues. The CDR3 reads CASSARDDINNEQFF.

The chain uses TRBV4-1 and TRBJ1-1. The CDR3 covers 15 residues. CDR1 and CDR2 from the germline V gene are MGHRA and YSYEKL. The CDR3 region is CASSQDSAENTEAFF.

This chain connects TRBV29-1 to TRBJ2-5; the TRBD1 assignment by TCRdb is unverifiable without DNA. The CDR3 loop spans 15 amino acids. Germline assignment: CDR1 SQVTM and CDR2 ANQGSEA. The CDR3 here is CSVEGETGGQETQYF.

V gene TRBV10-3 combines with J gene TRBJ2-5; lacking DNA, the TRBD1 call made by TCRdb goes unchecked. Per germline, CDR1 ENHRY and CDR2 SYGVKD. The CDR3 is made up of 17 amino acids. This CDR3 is CAISDSTPGQGRETQYF.

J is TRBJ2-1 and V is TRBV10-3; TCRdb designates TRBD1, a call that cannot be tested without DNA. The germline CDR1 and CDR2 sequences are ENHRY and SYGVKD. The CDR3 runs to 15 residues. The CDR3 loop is CAISESRQGLNEQFF.

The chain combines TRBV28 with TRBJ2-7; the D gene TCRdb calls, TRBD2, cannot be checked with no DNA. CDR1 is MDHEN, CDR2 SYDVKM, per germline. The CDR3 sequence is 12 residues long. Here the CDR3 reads CASTGGGLEQYF.

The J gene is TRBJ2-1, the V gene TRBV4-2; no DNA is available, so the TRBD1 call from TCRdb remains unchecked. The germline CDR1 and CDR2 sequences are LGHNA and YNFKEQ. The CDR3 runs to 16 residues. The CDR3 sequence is CASSQGAGYGNNEQFF.

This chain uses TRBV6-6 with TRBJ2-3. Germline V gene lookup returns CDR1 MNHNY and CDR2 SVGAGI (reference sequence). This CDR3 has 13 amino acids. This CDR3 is CASSFGRVDTQYF.

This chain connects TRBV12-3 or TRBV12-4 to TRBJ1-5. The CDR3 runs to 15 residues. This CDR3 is CASSISGDLYQPQHF.

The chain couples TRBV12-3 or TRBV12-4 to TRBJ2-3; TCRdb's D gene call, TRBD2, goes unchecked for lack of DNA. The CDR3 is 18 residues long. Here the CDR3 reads CASSPGLAGGRITDTQYF.

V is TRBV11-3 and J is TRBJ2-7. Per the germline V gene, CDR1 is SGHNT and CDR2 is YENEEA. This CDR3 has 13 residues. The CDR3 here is CASSVTSSYEQYF.

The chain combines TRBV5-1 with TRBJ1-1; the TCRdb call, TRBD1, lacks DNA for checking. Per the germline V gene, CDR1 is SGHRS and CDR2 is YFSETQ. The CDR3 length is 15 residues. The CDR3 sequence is CASSLKQGMNTEAFF.

The CDR3 region is CSARGQNSYNEQFF. V is TRBV20-1 and J is TRBJ2-1. The CDR3 sequence is 14 residues long. Germline V gene lookup returns CDR1 DFQATT and CDR2 SNEGSKA (reference sequence).

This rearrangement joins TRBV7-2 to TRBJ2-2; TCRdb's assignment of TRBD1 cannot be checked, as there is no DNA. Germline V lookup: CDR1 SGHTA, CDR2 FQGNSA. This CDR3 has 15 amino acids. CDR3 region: CASSLRQGDAGEPFF.

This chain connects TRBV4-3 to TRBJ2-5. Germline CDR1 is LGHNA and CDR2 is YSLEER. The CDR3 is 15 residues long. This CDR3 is CASSQDLTAQETQYF.

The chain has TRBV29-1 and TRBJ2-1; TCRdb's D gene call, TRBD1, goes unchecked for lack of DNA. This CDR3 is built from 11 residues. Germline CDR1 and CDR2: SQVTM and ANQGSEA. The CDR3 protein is CSVRGGNEQFF.

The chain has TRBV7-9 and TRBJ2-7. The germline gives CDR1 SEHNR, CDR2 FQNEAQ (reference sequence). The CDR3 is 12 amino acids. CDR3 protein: CASSWVKDEQYF.